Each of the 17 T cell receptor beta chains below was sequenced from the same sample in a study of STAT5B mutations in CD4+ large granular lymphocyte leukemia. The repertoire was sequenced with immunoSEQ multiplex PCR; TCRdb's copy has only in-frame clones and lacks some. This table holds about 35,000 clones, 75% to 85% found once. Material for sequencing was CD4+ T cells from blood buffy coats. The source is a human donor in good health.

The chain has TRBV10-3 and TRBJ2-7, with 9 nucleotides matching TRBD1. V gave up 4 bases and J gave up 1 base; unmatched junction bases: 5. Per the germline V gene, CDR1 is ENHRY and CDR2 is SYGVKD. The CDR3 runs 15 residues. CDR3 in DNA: TGTGCCATCAGTGGTGGACAGGGGTTGTCCTACGAGCAGTACTTC. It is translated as CAISGGQGLSYEQYF.

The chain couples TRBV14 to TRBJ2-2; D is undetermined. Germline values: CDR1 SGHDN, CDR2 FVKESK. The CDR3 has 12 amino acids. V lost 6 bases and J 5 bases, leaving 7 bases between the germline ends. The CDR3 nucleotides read TGTGCCAGCAGTCAATTTACCGGGGAGCTGTTTTTT. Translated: CASSQFTGELFF.

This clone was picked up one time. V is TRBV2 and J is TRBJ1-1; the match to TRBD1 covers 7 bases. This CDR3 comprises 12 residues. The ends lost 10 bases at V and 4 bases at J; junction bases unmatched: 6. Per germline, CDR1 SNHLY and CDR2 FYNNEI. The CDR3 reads CATRQGGTEAFF. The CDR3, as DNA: TGTGCCACCCGACAGGGCGGCACTGAAGCTTTCTTT.

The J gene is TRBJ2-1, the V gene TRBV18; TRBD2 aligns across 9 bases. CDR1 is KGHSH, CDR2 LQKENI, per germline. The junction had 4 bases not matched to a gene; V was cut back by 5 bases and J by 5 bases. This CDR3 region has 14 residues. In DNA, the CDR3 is TGTGCCAGCTCAAGGACTAGCGCTAACAATGAGCAGTTCTTC. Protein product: CASSRTSANNEQFF.

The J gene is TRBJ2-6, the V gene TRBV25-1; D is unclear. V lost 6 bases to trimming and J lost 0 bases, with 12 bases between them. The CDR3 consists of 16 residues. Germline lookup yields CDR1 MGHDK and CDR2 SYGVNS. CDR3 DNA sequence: TGTGCCAGCAGGGCAGACGTGGACTCTGGGGCCAACGTCCTGACTTTC. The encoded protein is CASRADVDSGANVLTF.

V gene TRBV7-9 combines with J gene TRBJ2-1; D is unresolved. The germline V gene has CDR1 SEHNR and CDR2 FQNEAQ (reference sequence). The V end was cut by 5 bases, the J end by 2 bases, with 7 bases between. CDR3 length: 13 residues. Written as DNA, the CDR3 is TGTGCCAGCAGCCCCGAGCCCTACAATGAGCAGTTCTTC. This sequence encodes CASSPEPYNEQFF.

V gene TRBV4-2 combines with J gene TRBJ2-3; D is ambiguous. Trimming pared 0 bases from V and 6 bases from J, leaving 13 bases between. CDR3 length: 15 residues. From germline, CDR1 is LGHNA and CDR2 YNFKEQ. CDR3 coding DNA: TGTGCCAGCAGCCAAGATTCTTTGCCTGAGGATACGCAGTATTTT. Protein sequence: CASSQDSLPEDTQYF.

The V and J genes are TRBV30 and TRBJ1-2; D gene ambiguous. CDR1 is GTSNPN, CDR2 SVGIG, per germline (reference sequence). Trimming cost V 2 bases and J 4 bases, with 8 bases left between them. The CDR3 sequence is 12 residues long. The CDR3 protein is CAWSYGFYGYTF. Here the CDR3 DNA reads TGTGCCTGGAGTTACGGCTTCTATGGCTACACCTTC.

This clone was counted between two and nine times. Written as DNA, the CDR3 is TGTGCCAGCAGCTCTGGACTAGCGGGATGGGATACGCAGTATTTT. Protein product: CASSSGLAGWDTQYF. This chain connects TRBV7-9 to TRBJ2-3; 12 nucleotides match TRBD2. The V segment lost 4 bases and the J segment 6 bases; nucleotides outside the gene matches: 5. CDR3 length: 15 amino acids. CDR1 SEHNR and CDR2 FQNEAQ come from the germline V gene (reference sequence).

DNA for the CDR3: TGTGCCAGCAGTCGTTCGGCTGAGCAGTTCTTC. Its protein product is CASSRSAEQFF. The chain joins TRBV28 to TRBJ2-1, with no clear D. The germline V gene encodes CDR1 MDHEN and CDR2 SYDVKM. V was shortened by 5 bases and J by 9 bases, with 8 bases between the two germline ends. There are 11 residues in the CDR3.

The DNA of the CDR3 is TGTGCCAGCAGCCCTCTGACAGGGGGACTAGCTGAAGCTTTCTTT. Protein sequence: CASSPLTGGLAEAFF. The chain is built from TRBV14 and TRBJ1-1; 9 positions agree with TRBD1. Looked up from germline, CDR1 is SGHDN and CDR2 is FVKESK. V lost 4 bases to trimming and J lost 6 bases; unmatched junction nucleotides: 9. The CDR3 is made up of 15 amino acids.

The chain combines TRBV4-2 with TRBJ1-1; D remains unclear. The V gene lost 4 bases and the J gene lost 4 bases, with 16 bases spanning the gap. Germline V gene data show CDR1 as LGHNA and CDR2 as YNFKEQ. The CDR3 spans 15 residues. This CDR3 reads CASSPGDNRATEAFF. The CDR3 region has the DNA TGTGCCAGCAGCCCGGGAGACAACCGGGCCACTGAAGCTTTCTTT.

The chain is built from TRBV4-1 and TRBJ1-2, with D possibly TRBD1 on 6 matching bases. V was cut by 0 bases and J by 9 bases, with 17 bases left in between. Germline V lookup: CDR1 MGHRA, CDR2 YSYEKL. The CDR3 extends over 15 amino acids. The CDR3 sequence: CASSQEPTGILSYTF. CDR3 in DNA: TGCGCCAGCAGCCAAGAGCCCACAGGGATACTAAGCTACACCTTC.

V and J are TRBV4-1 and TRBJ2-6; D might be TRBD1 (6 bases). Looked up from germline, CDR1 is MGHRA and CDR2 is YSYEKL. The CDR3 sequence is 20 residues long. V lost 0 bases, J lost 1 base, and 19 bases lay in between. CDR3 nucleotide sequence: TGCGCCAGCAGCCAAGATTCAGGACAGTTTCTCAGATCTGGGGCCAACGTCCTGACTTTC. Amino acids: CASSQDSGQFLRSGANVLTF.

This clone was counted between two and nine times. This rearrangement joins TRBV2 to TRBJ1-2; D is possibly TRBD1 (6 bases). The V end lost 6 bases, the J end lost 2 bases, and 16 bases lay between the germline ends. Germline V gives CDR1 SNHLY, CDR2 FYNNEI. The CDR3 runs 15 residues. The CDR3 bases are TGTGCCAGCAGCCCGAACAGGGCCGTAAACTATGGCTACACCTTC. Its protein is CASSPNRAVNYGYTF.

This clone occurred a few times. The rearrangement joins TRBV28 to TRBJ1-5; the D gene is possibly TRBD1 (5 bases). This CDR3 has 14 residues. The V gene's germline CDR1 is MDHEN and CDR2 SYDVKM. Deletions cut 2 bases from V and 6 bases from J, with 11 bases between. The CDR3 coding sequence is TGTGCCAGCAGTTTAGCGGGGGGGAGTCAGCCCCAGCATTTT. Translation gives CASSLAGGSQPQHF.

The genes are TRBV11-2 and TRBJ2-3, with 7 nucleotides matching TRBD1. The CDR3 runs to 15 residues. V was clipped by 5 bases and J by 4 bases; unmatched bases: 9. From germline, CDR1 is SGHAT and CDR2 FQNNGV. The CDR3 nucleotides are TGTGCCAGCAGCCCCCTGACAGGGTATGCAGATACGCAGTATTTT. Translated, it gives CASSPLTGYADTQYF. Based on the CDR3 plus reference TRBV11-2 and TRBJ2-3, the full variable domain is EAGVAQSPRYKIIEKRQSVAFWCNPISGHATLYWYQQILGQGPKLLIQFQNNGVVDDSQLPKDRFSAERLKGVDSTLKIQPAKLEDSAVYLCASSPLTGYADTQYFGPGTRLTVL.